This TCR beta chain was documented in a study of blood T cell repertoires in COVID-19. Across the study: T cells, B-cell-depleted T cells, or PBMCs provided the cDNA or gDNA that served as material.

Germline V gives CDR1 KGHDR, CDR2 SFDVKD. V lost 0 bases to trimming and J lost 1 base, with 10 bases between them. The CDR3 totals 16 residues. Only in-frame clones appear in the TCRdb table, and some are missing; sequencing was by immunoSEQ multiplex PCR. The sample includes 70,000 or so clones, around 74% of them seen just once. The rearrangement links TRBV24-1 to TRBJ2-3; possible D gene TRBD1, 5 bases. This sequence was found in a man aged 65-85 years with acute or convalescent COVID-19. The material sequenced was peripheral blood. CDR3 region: CATSDLVAGRTDTQYF. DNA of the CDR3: TGTGCCACCAGTGATTTGGTGGCAGGGCGCACAGATACGCAGTATTTT.